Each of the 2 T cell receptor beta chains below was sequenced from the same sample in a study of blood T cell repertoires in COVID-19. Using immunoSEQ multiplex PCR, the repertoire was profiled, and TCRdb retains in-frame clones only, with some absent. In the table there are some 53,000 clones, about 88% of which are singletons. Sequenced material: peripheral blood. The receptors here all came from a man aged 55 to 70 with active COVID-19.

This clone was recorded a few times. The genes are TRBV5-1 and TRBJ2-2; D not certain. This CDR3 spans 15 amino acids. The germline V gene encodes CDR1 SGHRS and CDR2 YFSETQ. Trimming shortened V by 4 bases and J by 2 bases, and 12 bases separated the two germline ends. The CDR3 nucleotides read TGCGCCAGCAGCCGTGGCGGAACTAACACCGGGGAGCTGTTTTTT. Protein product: CASSRGGTNTGELFF.

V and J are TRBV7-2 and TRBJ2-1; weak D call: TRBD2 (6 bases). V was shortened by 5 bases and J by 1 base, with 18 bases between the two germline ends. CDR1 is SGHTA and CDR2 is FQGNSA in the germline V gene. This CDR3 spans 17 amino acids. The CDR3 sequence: CASSRRSGAQSYNEQFF. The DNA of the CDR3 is TGTGCCAGCAGCCGTAGGTCGGGAGCCCAATCCTACAATGAGCAGTTCTTC.